This is a list of T cell receptor beta chains from one sample in a study of T cell repertoires in cytomegalovirus infection. TCRdb used MiXCR to reprocess the reads, holding one entry per CDR3 protein. This table holds about a million distinct CDR3 sequences, approximately 31% found once. These receptors have no known antigen. This specimen was cultured CD8+ T cells from PBMCs, taken from culture after CMV antigen stimulation. These receptors all come from a human donor in good health (CMV status not recorded). Some clones in this sample may be carry-over from other donors' samples. Each CDR3 is given with its conserved first and last residue. Each record gives: V gene, clone size, J gene, D gene, CDR3 DNA, CDR3 protein. D genes are given only for firm matches. Not every row has a clone size; where given, it reads once, few, many or a size class.

V gene: TRBV28; clone size: -; J gene: TRBJ1-2; D gene: -; CDR3 DNA: TGTGCCAGCAGTTTCACGAGCCGGGGCGGCTACACCTTC; CDR3 protein: CASSFTSRGGYTF
V gene: TRBV4-1; clone size: -; J gene: TRBJ2-3; D gene: -; CDR3 DNA: TGCGCCAGCGAGGCGGAGCCTTCTACAGATACGCAGTATTTT; CDR3 protein: CASEAEPSTDTQYF
V gene: TRBV6-6; clone size: few; J gene: TRBJ2-1; D gene: -; CDR3 DNA: TGTGCCAGCAGTGATCGGGGGGCGAGGTACAATGAGCAGTTCTTC; CDR3 protein: CASSDRGARYNEQFF
V gene: TRBV2; clone size: once; J gene: TRBJ2-1; D gene: -; CDR3 DNA: TGTGCCAGCAGTGCCGGTGGGTCGGCCTACAATGAGCAGTTCTTC; CDR3 protein: CASSAGGSAYNEQFF
V gene: TRBV14; clone size: few; J gene: TRBJ1-6; D gene: -; CDR3 DNA: TGTGCCAGCAGCCAAGGTCTACACACACCCCTCCACTTT; CDR3 protein: CASSQGLHTPLHF
V gene: TRBV6-2/TRBV6-3; clone size: -; J gene: TRBJ2-1; D gene: -; CDR3 DNA: TGTGCCAGCATTCGGGATCTACGCCCCTCCGATGAGCAGTTCTTC; CDR3 protein: CASIRDLRPSDEQFF
V gene: TRBV6-2/TRBV6-3; clone size: few; J gene: TRBJ1-5; D gene: -; CDR3 DNA: TGTGCCAGCAACCCGTGGGGCCTCGGTCAGCCCCAGCATTTT; CDR3 protein: CASNPWGLGQPQHF
V gene: TRBV24-1; clone size: few; J gene: TRBJ2-2; D gene: -; CDR3 DNA: TGTGCCACCAGTGATTTGCAGGGGGGGCCGGCCGGGGAGCTGTTTTTT; CDR3 protein: CATSDLQGGPAGELFF
V gene: TRBV2; clone size: many; J gene: TRBJ1-2; D gene: -; CDR3 DNA: TGTGCCAGCAGGGGCTATGGCTACACCTTC; CDR3 protein: CASRGYGYTF
V gene: TRBV28; clone size: -; J gene: TRBJ2-7; D gene: -; CDR3 DNA: TGTGCCAGCAGCCCCCCACGGGGAGGGCAGTACTTC; CDR3 protein: CASSPPRGGQYF
V gene: TRBV15; clone size: once; J gene: TRBJ1-1; D gene: -; CDR3 DNA: TGTGCCACCAGCAGTGGACGAGGCACTGAAGCTTTCTTT; CDR3 protein: CATSSGRGTEAFF
V gene: TRBV19; clone size: -; J gene: TRBJ2-6; D gene: -; CDR3 DNA: TGTGCCAGTAGTGACTCAGGTCCTCTGGTCTCTGGGGCCAACGTCCTGACTTTC; CDR3 protein: CASSDSGPLVSGANVLTF
V gene: TRBV24-1; clone size: few; J gene: TRBJ2-1; D gene: -; CDR3 DNA: TGTGCCACCAGTGATAGCCGACAGGTTAATGAGCAGTTCTTC; CDR3 protein: CATSDSRQVNEQFF
V gene: TRBV7-2; clone size: -; J gene: TRBJ1-3; D gene: -; CDR3 DNA: TGTGCCAGCAGCTTAACACAGTCTGGAAACACCATATATTTT; CDR3 protein: CASSLTQSGNTIYF
V gene: TRBV4-1; clone size: -; J gene: TRBJ1-1; D gene: TRBD1; CDR3 DNA: TGCGCCAACAGGGACAGGGGACGGGGGATGGACACTGAAGCTTTCTTT; CDR3 protein: CANRDRGRGMDTEAFF
V gene: TRBV7-8; clone size: many; J gene: TRBJ1-1; D gene: -; CDR3 DNA: TGTGCCAGCAGCTTACTCCCAGCGAACACTGAAGCTTTCTTT; CDR3 protein: CASSLLPANTEAFF
V gene: TRBV29-1; clone size: -; J gene: TRBJ2-6; D gene: -; CDR3 DNA: TGCAGCGTTGAAATGTGGGACTGGAGCTCTGGGGCCAACGTCCTGACTTTC; CDR3 protein: CSVEMWDWSSGANVLTF
V gene: TRBV6-5; clone size: few; J gene: TRBJ1-5; D gene: -; CDR3 DNA: TGTGCCAGCGGGTCCCTCCGGGCAGGGAGCAATCAGCCCCAGCATTTT; CDR3 protein: CASGSLRAGSNQPQHF
V gene: TRBV10-3; clone size: -; J gene: TRBJ1-1; D gene: -; CDR3 DNA: TGTGCCATCAAGCCGGTGGGGGGGGCTATCACTGAAGCTTTCTTT; CDR3 protein: CAIKPVGGAITEAFF
V gene: TRBV27; clone size: -; J gene: TRBJ1-1; D gene: -; CDR3 DNA: TGTGCCACCTCCCCCGGGACACATTTTGAAGCTTTCTTT; CDR3 protein: CATSPGTHFEAFF
V gene: TRBV7-9; clone size: -; J gene: TRBJ2-1; D gene: -; CDR3 DNA: TGTGCCAGCAGCTCTAAATCACGGGTACAATTAGGTGAGCAGTTCTTC; CDR3 protein: CASSSKSRVQLGEQFF
V gene: TRBV20-1; clone size: -; J gene: TRBJ1-2; D gene: -; CDR3 DNA: TGCAGTGCTAGAGGTAACACCTTCTATGGCTACACCTTC; CDR3 protein: CSARGNTFYGYTF
V gene: TRBV4-3; clone size: -; J gene: TRBJ2-1; D gene: TRBD2; CDR3 DNA: TGCGCCAGCAGCCAAGAGATAGCGGGGGCCTCTAGCTCCTACAATGAGCAGTTCTTC; CDR3 protein: CASSQEIAGASSSYNEQFF
V gene: TRBV7-8; clone size: many; J gene: TRBJ2-3; D gene: TRBD2; CDR3 DNA: TGTGCCAGCAGCTTTCCACTAGCGCCGACCTTGAAAACCGAGCGAGATACGCAGTATTTT; CDR3 protein: CASSFPLAPTLKTERDTQYF
V gene: TRBV27; clone size: -; J gene: TRBJ2-5; D gene: TRBD2; CDR3 DNA: TGTGCCAGCAGTCAGCGGGGGGGCTGGGAGACCCAGTACTTC; CDR3 protein: CASSQRGGWETQYF
V gene: TRBV7-8; clone size: -; J gene: TRBJ2-7; D gene: -; CDR3 DNA: TGTGCCAGCAGCTTAGAGGCCCCCGGGCAGGGAGCCTACGAGCAGTACTTC; CDR3 protein: CASSLEAPGQGAYEQYF
V gene: TRBV10-3; clone size: few; J gene: TRBJ2-5; D gene: -; CDR3 DNA: TGTGCCATCAGTGAGATCAGGGAGTCAGAGACCCAGTACTTC; CDR3 protein: CAISEIRESETQYF
V gene: TRBV6-2/TRBV6-3; clone size: once; J gene: TRBJ1-6; D gene: TRBD1; CDR3 DNA: TGTGTCAGCAGTCGATTCGGGACAGCAAATTCACCCCTCCACTTT; CDR3 protein: CVSSRFGTANSPLHF
V gene: TRBV12-3/TRBV12-4; clone size: -; J gene: TRBJ1-5; D gene: -; CDR3 DNA: TGTGCCAGCAGTTTCTGGGGGGCCCGTCAGCCCCAGCATTTT; CDR3 protein: CASSFWGARQPQHF
V gene: TRBV4-1; clone size: few; J gene: TRBJ1-2; D gene: -; CDR3 DNA: TGCGCCAGCAGCCAAGGCCTGACCTATGGCTACACCTTC; CDR3 protein: CASSQGLTYGYTF
V gene: TRBV6-5; clone size: -; J gene: TRBJ1-4; D gene: -; CDR3 DNA: TGTGCCAGCAGTTACTCGACAAGGGGCTCTAGAGAAAAACTGTTTTTT; CDR3 protein: CASSYSTRGSREKLFF
V gene: TRBV6-6; clone size: -; J gene: TRBJ1-6; D gene: TRBD1; CDR3 DNA: TGTGCCACCCGGACAGGGACGGGCTATAATTCACCCCTCCACTTT; CDR3 protein: CATRTGTGYNSPLHF
V gene: TRBV7-8; clone size: few; J gene: TRBJ2-6; D gene: TRBD1; CDR3 DNA: TGTGCCAGCAGCTGGGACAGGAAATTATTCTCGGGGGCCAACGTCCTGACTTTC; CDR3 protein: CASSWDRKLFSGANVLTF
V gene: TRBV7-2; clone size: many; J gene: TRBJ2-1; D gene: TRBD1; CDR3 DNA: TGTGCCAGCAGCTTGACAGGGCATAAGAGCTCCTACAATGAGCAGTTCTTC; CDR3 protein: CASSLTGHKSSYNEQFF
V gene: TRBV27; clone size: few; J gene: TRBJ1-2; D gene: TRBD1; CDR3 DNA: TGTGCCAGCAGTTCTCTGCGGGGCGATAGGGGGCCCAGGGGGGGCTACACCTTC; CDR3 protein: CASSSLRGDRGPRGGYTF
V gene: TRBV25-1; clone size: few; J gene: TRBJ2-3; D gene: -; CDR3 DNA: TGTGCCAGCGGAAACTACAACAAAGATACGCAGTATTTT; CDR3 protein: CASGNYNKDTQYF
V gene: TRBV7-2; clone size: many; J gene: TRBJ2-3; D gene: TRBD1; CDR3 DNA: TGTGCCAGCAGCCGAACGTGGGACAGGGGGCCCGGAGATACGCAGTATTTT; CDR3 protein: CASSRTWDRGPGDTQYF
V gene: TRBV6-1; clone size: -; J gene: TRBJ1-1; D gene: -; CDR3 DNA: TGTGCCAGCAGTTTTATGGCCCTTCCCCCTCTTAACACTGAAGCTTTCTTT; CDR3 protein: CASSFMALPPLNTEAFF
V gene: TRBV7-8; clone size: many; J gene: TRBJ2-5; D gene: -; CDR3 DNA: TGTGCCAGCAGCTTAATCGGCAGCGGGCGGGAGACCCAGTACTTC; CDR3 protein: CASSLIGSGRETQYF
V gene: TRBV27; clone size: once; J gene: TRBJ2-5; D gene: TRBD1; CDR3 DNA: TGTGCCAGCAGTTTGGGGGACAGCGGATGGGAGACCCAGTACTTC; CDR3 protein: CASSLGDSGWETQYF
V gene: TRBV7-9; clone size: few; J gene: TRBJ2-2; D gene: TRBD2; CDR3 DNA: TGTGCCAGCAGGCCCGCGGGGGGGGCCGGGACCGGGGAGCTGTTTTTT; CDR3 protein: CASRPAGGAGTGELFF
V gene: TRBV12-3/TRBV12-4; clone size: -; J gene: TRBJ1-2; D gene: -; CDR3 DNA: TGTGCCAGCAGTAACCAAGACAGCGGCAACTATGGCTACACCTTC; CDR3 protein: CASSNQDSGNYGYTF
V gene: TRBV7-2; clone size: few; J gene: TRBJ1-5; D gene: -; CDR3 DNA: TGTGCCAGCAGCTTATCCTTAGGTGACAGCGATCAGCCCCAGCATTTT; CDR3 protein: CASSLSLGDSDQPQHF
V gene: TRBV12-3/TRBV12-4; clone size: -; J gene: TRBJ1-5; D gene: -; CDR3 DNA: TGTGCCAGCACCGACGGGGCAGGGGGCAATCAGCCCCAGCATTTT; CDR3 protein: CASTDGAGGNQPQHF
V gene: TRBV7-4; clone size: -; J gene: TRBJ1-1; D gene: -; CDR3 DNA: TGTGCCAGCAGCTGCCTTTTGAGGTCTATGAACACTGAAGCTTTCTTT; CDR3 protein: CASSCLLRSMNTEAFF
V gene: TRBV7-9; clone size: -; J gene: TRBJ1-5; D gene: -; CDR3 DNA: TGTGCCAGCAGCACCGGGGGGAAACATCAGCCCCAGCATTTT; CDR3 protein: CASSTGGKHQPQHF
V gene: TRBV27; clone size: few; J gene: TRBJ2-1; D gene: TRBD1; CDR3 DNA: TGTGCCAGCAGTTTCTTAAAGACAGGGGGGATCGATGAGCAGTTCTTC; CDR3 protein: CASSFLKTGGIDEQFF
V gene: TRBV4-2; clone size: -; J gene: TRBJ2-2; D gene: -; CDR3 DNA: TGTGCCAGCAGCCAAGATCTGGGGGGCCGCGGGGAGCTGTTTTTT; CDR3 protein: CASSQDLGGRGELFF
V gene: TRBV7-9; clone size: few; J gene: TRBJ2-2; D gene: TRBD1; CDR3 DNA: TGTGCCAGCAGCTTAGCGTACAGGGGGAAAAACACCGGGGAGCTGTTTTTT; CDR3 protein: CASSLAYRGKNTGELFF
V gene: TRBV6-6; clone size: many; J gene: TRBJ1-4; D gene: -; CDR3 DNA: TGTGCCAGCAGCTTTAGAGGACGAAATGAAAAACTGTTTTTT; CDR3 protein: CASSFRGRNEKLFF
V gene: TRBV7-6; clone size: -; J gene: TRBJ2-7; D gene: TRBD1; CDR3 DNA: TGTGCCAGCAGCGGGATGACAGGGGAGGAGCCCTACGAGCAGTACTTC; CDR3 protein: CASSGMTGEEPYEQYF
V gene: TRBV20-1; clone size: -; J gene: TRBJ2-2; D gene: -; CDR3 DNA: TGCAGTGCAGGGACGAACACCGGGGAGCTGTTTTTT; CDR3 protein: CSAGTNTGELFF
V gene: TRBV6-5; clone size: -; J gene: TRBJ1-3; D gene: TRBD1; CDR3 DNA: TGTGCCAGCAGCGACAGGGAGCCCGGAAACACCATATATTTT; CDR3 protein: CASSDREPGNTIYF
V gene: TRBV7-8; clone size: few; J gene: TRBJ2-5; D gene: TRBD2; CDR3 DNA: TGTGCCAGCAGCCCCCCGGGACTAGCTACCTATCCCCCCCACTTC; CDR3 protein: CASSPPGLATYPPHF
V gene: TRBV5-1; clone size: -; J gene: TRBJ2-2; D gene: -; CDR3 DNA: TGCGCCAGCAGCCAGGACTGGCCTTTACAGGGTGGCACCGGGGAGCTGTTTTTT; CDR3 protein: CASSQDWPLQGGTGELFF
V gene: TRBV6-1; clone size: -; J gene: TRBJ1-4; D gene: -; CDR3 DNA: TGTGTCAGCAGTGAAGCCACAGGGTTGGCTAATGAAAAACTGTTTTTT; CDR3 protein: CVSSEATGLANEKLFF
V gene: TRBV19; clone size: -; J gene: TRBJ1-6; D gene: -; CDR3 DNA: TGTGCCAGTAGTATCTTGCCTCTCGGGCCCTATAATTCACCCCTCCACTTT; CDR3 protein: CASSILPLGPYNSPLHF
V gene: TRBV6-1; clone size: many; J gene: TRBJ1-1; D gene: TRBD1; CDR3 DNA: TGTGCCAGCAGCCAGAGCGGGACAGGGCCCACTGAAGCTTTCTTT; CDR3 protein: CASSQSGTGPTEAFF
V gene: TRBV7-6; clone size: many; J gene: TRBJ2-5; D gene: TRBD1; CDR3 DNA: TGTGCCAGCAGCAATTACCACAGGGGCGGCCAAGAGACCCAGTACTTC; CDR3 protein: CASSNYHRGGQETQYF
V gene: TRBV4-3; clone size: few; J gene: TRBJ2-1; D gene: TRBD1; CDR3 DNA: TGCGCCAGCAGCCAAGATTTGGGGACAGGGCCCAATGAGCAGTTCTTC; CDR3 protein: CASSQDLGTGPNEQFF